The 19 T cell receptor beta chains below were found in one sample sequenced in a study of beta chain features in type 1 diabetes. All of the isolated RNA was reverse transcribed, so expressed TCRB transcripts were sequenced. Some clones are missing from TCRdb's copy, which holds only in-frame ones; the method was immunoSEQ multiplex PCR. The sample shows roughly 330,000 clones, about 10% of them seen only once. The material sequenced was naive CD4+ T cells from blood. Receptors originate from a young woman in good health.

The chain couples TRBV28 to TRBJ2-7, with D perhaps TRBD2 (6 bases). This CDR3 contains 16 residues. Deletions cut 3 bases from V and 2 bases from J, with 17 bases between. The germline gives CDR1 MDHEN, CDR2 SYDVKM. In DNA, the CDR3 is TGTGCCAGCAGTTTCCGCCCCCTCGGACTACCCTACGAGCAGTACTTC. Translating it yields CASSFRPLGLPYEQYF.

This chain joins TRBV5-1 and TRBJ1-1; TRBD1 might be the D (6 bases). The V end was cut by 0 bases, the J end by 6 bases, with 9 bases between. In germline, CDR1 is SGHRS, CDR2 YFSETQ. CDR3 length: 13 amino acids. Here the CDR3 DNA reads TGCGCCAGCAGCTTGGTTACAGGGCCTGAAGCTTTCTTT. Amino acids: CASSLVTGPEAFF.

This clone was counted a few times. The rearrangement joins TRBV18 to TRBJ2-7; 7 bases map to TRBD2. V shed 3 bases, J shed 4 bases, and the junction held 6 bases outside the gene matches. Germline-derived CDR1 and CDR2 are KGHSH and LQKENI. The CDR3 sequence is 14 residues long. The CDR3 loop is CASSPRLAEYEQYF. In DNA form, the CDR3 reads TGTGCCAGCTCACCGCGACTAGCCGAGTACGAGCAGTACTTC.

This clone was found a few times. V is TRBV11-1 and J is TRBJ2-1; D not certain. V was shortened by 5 bases and J by 8 bases, with 13 bases between the two germline ends. The CDR3 length is 13 residues. Germline loops: CDR1 SGHAT, CDR2 FQDESV (reference sequence). CDR3 residues: CASSLTPRDEQFF. The CDR3 coding sequence is TGTGCCAGCAGCCTAACCCCCCGAGATGAGCAGTTCTTC.

This clone turned up a few times. The chain combines TRBV19 with TRBJ2-5; the D gene is possibly TRBD2 (5 bases). Germline loops: CDR1 LNHDA, CDR2 SQIVND (reference sequence). This CDR3 region has 14 residues. V lost 1 base and J 0 bases, leaving 6 bases between the germline ends. CDR3 bases: TGTGCCAGTAGTATAGCGAGGGACCAAGAGACCCAGTACTTC. Translating gives CASSIARDQETQYF. Full variable domain (rest looked up from reference TRBV19 and TRBJ2-5): DGGITQSPKYLFRKEGQNVTLSCEQNLNHDAMYWYRQDPGQGLRLIYYSQIVNDFQKGDIAEGYSVSREKKESFPLTVTSAQKNPTAFYLCASSIARDQETQYFGPGTRLLVL.

This clone was seen a few times. The rearrangement links TRBV7-9 to TRBJ1-1; no definite D call. The CDR3 spans 12 residues. V dropped 7 bases and J dropped 9 bases, with 15 bases sitting between them. Germline V gene sequence: CDR1 SEHNR, CDR2 FQNEAQ (reference sequence). The CDR3 nucleotides read TGTGCCAGCAACCCGACCCAGGCAAAAGCTTTCTTT. It codes for CASNPTQAKAFF.

This clone occurred a few times. The V gene is TRBV7-9, the J gene TRBJ2-7, with TRBD1 matching over 7 bases. The CDR3 is made up of 14 amino acids. V was clipped by 5 bases and J by 3 bases; unmatched bases: 7. Germline CDR1 reads SEHNR; CDR2 reads FQNEAQ (reference sequence). CDR3 protein: CASSPRQGNYEQYF. The CDR3 coding sequence is TGTGCCAGCAGCCCTCGACAGGGAAACTACGAGCAGTACTTC.

The chain employs TRBV6-6 and TRBJ2-7; D is uncertain. V was clipped by 2 bases and J by 9 bases, with 11 bases between them. The germline CDR1 and CDR2 sequences are MNHNY and SVGAGI (reference sequence). The CDR3 extends over 12 amino acids. CDR3 residues: CASSYDDSAQYF. CDR3 in DNA: TGTGCCAGCAGTTACGATGACTCAGCGCAGTACTTC.

The gene calls are TRBV5-1 and TRBJ2-2; TRBD1 matches 10 bases. Germline V gene sequence: CDR1 SGHRS, CDR2 YFSETQ. CDR3 size: 16 residues. Trimming cost V 0 bases and J 5 bases; bases outside gene matches: 4. CDR3 bases: TGCGCCAGCAGCTTGGCGCCGGGACAGGGGACCGGGGAGCTGTTTTTT. Protein sequence: CASSLAPGQGTGELFF.

This sequence joins TRBV29-1 and TRBJ2-1; perhaps TRBD2 as D (5 bases). V gave up 7 bases and J gave up 9 bases, with 28 bases separating them. CDR1 SQVTM and CDR2 ANQGSEA come from the germline V gene. This CDR3 contains 16 residues. The CDR3 nucleotides are TGCAGCGCCGTCCAATCTAGCCCCGTGGTGGGGAGTGAGCAGTTCTTC. It codes for CSAVQSSPVVGSEQFF.

This clone came up a few times. The chain recombines TRBV28 with TRBJ2-7; the D gene is possibly TRBD2 (5 bases). CDR1 is MDHEN, CDR2 SYDVKM, per germline. The V and J ends lost 5 bases and 3 bases respectively, with 11 bases between them. CDR3 size: 13 residues. The CDR3 coding sequence is TGTGCCAGCAGTCCTCAACTAGGCTACGAGCAGTACTTC. This codes for CASSPQLGYEQYF.

The gene calls are TRBV7-8 and TRBJ2-1; 8 bases agree with TRBD2. This CDR3 has 12 amino acids. Germline-derived CDR1 and CDR2 are SGHVS and FQNEAQ. The junction had 5 bases not matched to a gene; V was cut back by 0 bases and J by 16 bases. CDR3 sequence reads: CASSLAGLDRFF. The CDR3, as DNA: TGTGCCAGCAGCTTAGCGGGACTAGATCGCTTCTTC.

This clone was seen a handful of times. This sequence joins TRBV29-1 and TRBJ2-1; maybe TRBD2 (5 bases). Trimming removed 6 bases at V and 0 bases at J, with 12 bases between. CDR3 size: 14 residues. Looked up from germline, CDR1 is SQVTM and CDR2 is ANQGSEA. CDR3 DNA: TGCAGCGTACCACTAGGAGGCTCCTACAATGAGCAGTTCTTC. As protein: CSVPLGGSYNEQFF.

This chain uses TRBV7-3 with TRBJ2-1; TRBD2 agrees at 7 bases. The V gene's germline CDR1 is SGHTA and CDR2 FQGTGA. J lost 5 bases, V lost 1 base, and 5 bases had no gene match. The CDR3 is 15 amino acids. The CDR3 sequence is CASSLRASGHNEQFF. In nucleotides, the CDR3 is TGTGCCAGCAGCTTAAGGGCTAGCGGACACAATGAGCAGTTCTTC. The entire variable domain, with the rest obtained from reference TRBV7-3 and TRBJ2-1, is as follows: GAGVSQTPSNKVTEKGKYVELRCDPISGHTALYWYRQSLGQGPEFLIYFQGTGAADDSGLPNDRFFAVRPEGSVSTLKIQRTERGDSAVYLCASSLRASGHNEQFFGPGTRLTVL.

This clone was found a few times. This chain uses TRBV5-4 with TRBJ2-5, with D tentatively TRBD2 (5 bases). The J call is uncertain, as TRBJ2-7 better fits the DNA end. The CDR3 runs 15 residues. Looked up from germline, CDR1 is SGHNT and CDR2 is YYREEE (reference sequence). The CDR3 region is CASRIGVLGSYEQYF. The CDR3 DNA reads TGTGCCAGCAGGATCGGGGTGCTAGGGTCCTACGAGCAGTACTTC.

This clone showed up just a few times. This chain links TRBV4-2 with TRBJ2-3, with a tentative D call TRBD2 (6 bases). The CDR3 loop spans 15 amino acids. CDR1 is LGHNA, CDR2 YNFKEQ, per germline. V lost 3 bases to trimming and J lost 2 bases, with 12 bases between them. DNA for the CDR3: TGTGCCAGCAGCCAGCCGGGACTCCTCACAGATACGCAGTATTTT. This codes for CASSQPGLLTDTQYF.

A few counts support this clone. This rearrangement joins TRBV6-5 to TRBJ2-7; 9 bases are shared with TRBD1. The CDR3 runs 14 residues. CDR1 and CDR2 (germline): MNHEY, SVGAGI. The J segment lost 6 bases and the V segment lost 5 bases, leaving 8 bases of the junction unmatched. The CDR3 DNA reads as TGTGCCAGCAGTACCCGGACAGGGGTCTTCGAGCAGTACTTC. It encodes CASSTRTGVFEQYF.

A few counts support this clone. The J gene is TRBJ2-1, the V gene TRBV5-4; D is perhaps TRBD1 (6 bases). The CDR3 is 15 amino acids. The V and J ends lost 4 bases and 1 base respectively, with 12 bases between them. CDR1 is SGHNT and CDR2 is YYREEE in the germline V gene (reference sequence). CDR3 loop: CASSIGQRSYNEQFF. The CDR3 DNA follows: TGTGCCAGCAGCATCGGACAGCGTTCCTACAATGAGCAGTTCTTC.

This clone was seen more than once but under ten times. The chain joins TRBV9 to TRBJ2-1; D is undetermined. Trimming pared 0 bases from V and 6 bases from J, leaving 10 bases between. CDR1 and CDR2 (germline): SGDLS, YYNGEE. The CDR3 sequence is 14 residues long. CDR3 sequence: CASSVDTAGNEQFF. The CDR3 bases are TGTGCCAGCAGCGTAGATACTGCCGGCAATGAGCAGTTCTTC.